The present TCR beta chain was sequenced within a study of blood T cell repertoires in COVID-19. Clones were sequenced by immunoSEQ multiplex PCR, and TCRdb holds only the in-frame ones, with some missing. The top ten clones hold about 8% of a sample with some 50,000 clones, 75% to 85% of them seen once. The V and J ends lost 5 bases and 2 bases respectively, with 13 bases between them. The CDR3 covers 15 residues. Germline V gene sequence: CDR1 MNHEY, CDR2 SVGEGT. Sequencing was done on a sample of peripheral blood. V and J are TRBV6-2 or TRBV6-3 and TRBJ1-5, with no clear D. The sequence derives from a human donor in a cohort sampled during active COVID-19. In nucleotides, the CDR3 is TGTGCCAGCAGTCACTACCCGGGTGGCAATCAGCCCCAGCATTTT. It is translated as CASSHYPGGNQPQHF.